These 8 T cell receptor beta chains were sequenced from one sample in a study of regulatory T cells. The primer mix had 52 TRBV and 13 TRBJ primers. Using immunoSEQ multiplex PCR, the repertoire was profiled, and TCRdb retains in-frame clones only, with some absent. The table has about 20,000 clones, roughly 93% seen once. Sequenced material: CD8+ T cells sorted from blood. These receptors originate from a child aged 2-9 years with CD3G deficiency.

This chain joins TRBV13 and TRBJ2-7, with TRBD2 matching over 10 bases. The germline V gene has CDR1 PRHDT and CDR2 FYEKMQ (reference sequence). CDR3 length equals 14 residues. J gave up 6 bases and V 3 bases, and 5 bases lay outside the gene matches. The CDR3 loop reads CASSLGAGGSEQYF. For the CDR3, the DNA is TGTGCCAGCAGCTTGGGAGCGGGAGGGTCCGAGCAGTACTTC.

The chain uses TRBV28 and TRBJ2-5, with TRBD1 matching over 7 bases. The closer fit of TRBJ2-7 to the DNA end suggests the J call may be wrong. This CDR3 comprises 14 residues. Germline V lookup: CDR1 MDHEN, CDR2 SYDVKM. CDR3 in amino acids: CASAFGDRAHEQYF. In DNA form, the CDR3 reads TGTGCCAGCGCGTTTGGCGACAGGGCCCACGAGCAGTACTTC.

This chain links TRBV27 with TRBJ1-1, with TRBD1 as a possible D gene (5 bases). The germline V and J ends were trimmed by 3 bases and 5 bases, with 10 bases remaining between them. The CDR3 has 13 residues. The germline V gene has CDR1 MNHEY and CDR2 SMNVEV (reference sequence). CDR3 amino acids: CASSLGGGTEAFF. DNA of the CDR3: TGTGCCAGCAGTTTGGGGGGTGGAACTGAAGCTTTCTTT.

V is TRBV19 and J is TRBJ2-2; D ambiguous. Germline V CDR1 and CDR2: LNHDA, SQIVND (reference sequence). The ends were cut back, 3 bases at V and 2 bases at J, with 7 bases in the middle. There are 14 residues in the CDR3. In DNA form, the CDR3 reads TGTGCCAGTAGTATCGGAACTAACACCGGGGAGCTGTTTTTT. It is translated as CASSIGTNTGELFF.

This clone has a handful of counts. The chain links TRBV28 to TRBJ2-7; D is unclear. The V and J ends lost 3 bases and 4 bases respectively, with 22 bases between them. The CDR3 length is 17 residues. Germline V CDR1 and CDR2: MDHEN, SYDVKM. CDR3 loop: CASSLRHSTKFGYEQYF. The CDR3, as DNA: TGTGCCAGCAGTTTGCGTCATAGCACGAAATTCGGTTACGAGCAGTACTTC.

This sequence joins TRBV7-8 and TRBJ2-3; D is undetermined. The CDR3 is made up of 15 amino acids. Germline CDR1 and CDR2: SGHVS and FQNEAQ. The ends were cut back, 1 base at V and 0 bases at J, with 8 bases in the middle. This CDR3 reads CASSLGLGSTDTQYF. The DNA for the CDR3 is TGTGCCAGCAGCTTAGGGTTGGGGAGCACAGATACGCAGTATTTT.

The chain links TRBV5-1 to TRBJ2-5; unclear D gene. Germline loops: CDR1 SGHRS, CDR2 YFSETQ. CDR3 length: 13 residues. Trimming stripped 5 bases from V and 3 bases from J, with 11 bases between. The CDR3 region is CASRSAGEETQYF. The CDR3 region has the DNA TGCGCCAGCAGGTCGGCTGGGGAAGAGACCCAGTACTTC. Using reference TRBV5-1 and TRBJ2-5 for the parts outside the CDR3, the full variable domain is KAGVTQTPRYLIKTRGQQVTLSCSPISGHRSVSWYQQTPGQGLQFLFEYFSETQRNKGNFPGRFSGRQFSNSRSEMNVSTLELGDSALYLCASRSAGEETQYFGPGTRLLVL.

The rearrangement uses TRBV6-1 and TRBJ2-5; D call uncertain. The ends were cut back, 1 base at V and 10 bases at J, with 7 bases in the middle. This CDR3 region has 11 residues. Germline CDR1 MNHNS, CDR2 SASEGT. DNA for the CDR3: TGTGCCAGCAGTGAAGATACTCGCCAGTACTTC. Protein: CASSEDTRQYF.